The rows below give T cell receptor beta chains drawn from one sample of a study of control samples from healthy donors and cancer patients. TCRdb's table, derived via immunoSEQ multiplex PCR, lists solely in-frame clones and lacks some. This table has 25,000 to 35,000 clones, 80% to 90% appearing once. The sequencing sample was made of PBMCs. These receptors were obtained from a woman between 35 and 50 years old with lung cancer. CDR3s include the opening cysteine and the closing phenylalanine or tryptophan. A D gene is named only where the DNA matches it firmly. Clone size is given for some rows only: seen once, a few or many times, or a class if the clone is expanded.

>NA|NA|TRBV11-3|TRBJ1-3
CASSSLRGRAGNTIYF
TGTGCCAGCAGCTCCCTCCGGGGGAGGGCTGGAAACACCATATATTTT
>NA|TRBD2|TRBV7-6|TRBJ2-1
CASSLPGGGAPSEQFF
TGTGCCAGCAGCTTACCCGGCGGGGGGGCCCCGTCTGAGCAGTTCTTC
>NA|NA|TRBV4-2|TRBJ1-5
CASSQPPEGSNQPQHF
TGTGCCAGCAGCCAACCCCCAGAGGGTAGCAATCAGCCCCAGCATTTT
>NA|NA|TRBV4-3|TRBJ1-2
CASSLQDNSFYGYTF
TGCGCCAGCAGCCTACAAGATAACTCTTTCTATGGCTACACCTTC
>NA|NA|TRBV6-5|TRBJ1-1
CASRTSGGAEAFF
TGTGCCAGCAGGACGAGTGGGGGGGCTGAAGCTTTCTTT
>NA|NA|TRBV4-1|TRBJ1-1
CASSRVLRENTEAFF
TGCGCCAGCAGCCGAGTTCTTCGGGAGAACACTGAAGCTTTCTTT
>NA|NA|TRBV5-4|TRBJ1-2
CASSLEPANYGYTF
TGTGCCAGCAGCTTGGAGCCAGCTAACTATGGCTACACCTTC
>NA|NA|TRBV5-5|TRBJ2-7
CASEGSGGYEQYF
TGTGCCAGCGAAGGTAGTGGTGGGTACGAGCAGTACTTC
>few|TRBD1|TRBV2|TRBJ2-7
CASRVDRGDEQYF
TGTGCCAGCAGGGTAGACAGGGGGGACGAGCAGTACTTC
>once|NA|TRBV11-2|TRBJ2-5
CASSLIWGGETQYF
TGTGCCAGCAGCTTAATTTGGGGTGGGGAGACCCAGTACTTC
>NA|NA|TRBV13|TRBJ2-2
CASSFSSRVYTGELFF
TGTGCCAGCAGCTTTAGCTCCAGGGTGTACACCGGGGAGCTGTTTTTT
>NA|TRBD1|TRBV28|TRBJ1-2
CASRGGTGSHLYGYTF
TGTGCCAGCAGGGGTGGGACAGGGTCGCACCTCTATGGCTACACCTTC
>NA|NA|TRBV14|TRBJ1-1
CASSLRANTEAFF
TGTGCCAGCAGCCTCAGGGCGAACACTGAAGCTTTCTTT
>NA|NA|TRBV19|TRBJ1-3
CASSIIGTRGYSGNTIYF
TGTGCCAGTAGTATAATCGGAACGAGGGGCTACTCTGGAAACACCATATATTTT
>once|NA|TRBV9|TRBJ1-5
CASSAAGNQPQHF
TGTGCCAGCAGCGCTGCCGGCAATCAGCCCCAGCATTTT
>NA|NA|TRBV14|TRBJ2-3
CASSRNYGGPGTQYF
TGTGCCAGCAGCCGCAACTACGGGGGACCGGGTACGCAGTATTTT
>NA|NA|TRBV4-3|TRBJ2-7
CASSQGMESDEQYF
TGCGCCAGCAGCCAAGGCATGGAGAGCGACGAGCAGTACTTC
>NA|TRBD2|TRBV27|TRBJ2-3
CASRPTASGGWNTQYF
TGTGCCAGCAGACCAACCGCTAGCGGGGGGTGGAATACGCAGTATTTT
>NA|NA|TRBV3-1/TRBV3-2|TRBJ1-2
CASSRSIYGYTF
TGTGCCAGCAGCCGGAGCATCTATGGCTACACCTTC
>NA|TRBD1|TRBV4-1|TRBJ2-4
CASSQERGTGENIQYF
TGCGCCAGCAGCCAAGAAAGGGGAACAGGGGAGAACATTCAGTACTTC
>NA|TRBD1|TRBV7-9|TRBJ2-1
CASSSQGATYNEQFF
TGTGCCAGCAGCTCTCAGGGGGCCACCTACAATGAGCAGTTCTTC
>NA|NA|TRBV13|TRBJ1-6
CASSLDRGRMDSPLHF
TGTGCCAGCAGCTTAGATCGGGGAAGAATGGATTCACCCCTCCACTTT
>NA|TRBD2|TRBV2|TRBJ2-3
CASSAGLAGGRADTQYF
TGTGCCAGCAGCGCCGGACTAGCGGGGGGGCGCGCAGATACGCAGTATTTT
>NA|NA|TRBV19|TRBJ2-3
CASSRGGLTDTQYF
TGTGCCAGTAGTAGAGGCGGCCTCACAGATACGCAGTATTTT
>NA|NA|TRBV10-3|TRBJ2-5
CAISVTEGWAETQYF
TGTGCCATCAGTGTTACAGAGGGCTGGGCAGAGACCCAGTACTTC
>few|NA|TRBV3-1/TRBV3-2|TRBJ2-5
CASSQVLGETQYF
TGTGCCAGCAGCCAAGTGTTGGGGGAGACCCAGTACTTC
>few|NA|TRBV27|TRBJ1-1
CASSLSRITGVNTEAFF
TGTGCCAGCAGTTTATCCCGGATTACAGGAGTTAACACTGAAGCTTTCTTT
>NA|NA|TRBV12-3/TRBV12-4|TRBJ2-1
CASSLTRRNEQFF
TGTGCCAGCAGTTTAACTAGGAGGAATGAGCAGTTCTTC
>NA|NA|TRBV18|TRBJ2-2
CASSTSLGGELFF
TGTGCCAGCTCAACCAGTCTTGGCGGGGAGCTGTTTTTT
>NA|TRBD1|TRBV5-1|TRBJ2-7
CASSQIQVGQANYEQYF
TGCGCCAGCAGCCAAATTCAGGTAGGACAGGCTAACTACGAGCAGTACTTC
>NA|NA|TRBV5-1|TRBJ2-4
CASSLGDSYRDLAKNIQYF
TGCGCCAGCAGCTTGGGCGACTCTTACAGGGATCTAGCCAAAAACATTCAGTACTTC
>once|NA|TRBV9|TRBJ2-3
CASGTGDTQYF
TGTGCCAGCGGGACCGGGGATACGCAGTATTTT
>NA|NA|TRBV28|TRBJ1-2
CASSGGHYRGSGYTF
TGTGCCAGCAGCGGGGGACACTACAGAGGGAGTGGCTACACCTTC
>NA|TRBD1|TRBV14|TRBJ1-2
CASSPDREYYGYTF
TGTGCCAGCAGCCCGGACAGGGAGTACTATGGCTACACCTTC
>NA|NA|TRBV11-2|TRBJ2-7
CASSLGGNYEQYF
TGTGCCAGCAGCTTAGGAGGGAACTACGAGCAGTACTTC
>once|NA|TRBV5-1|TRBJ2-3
CASSLKTSRPPDTQYF
TGCGCCAGCAGCTTGAAGACTAGTCGTCCCCCAGATACGCAGTATTTT
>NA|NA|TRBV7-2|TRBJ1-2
CASSPGVFDYGYTF
TGTGCCAGCAGCCCAGGTGTCTTTGACTATGGCTACACCTTC
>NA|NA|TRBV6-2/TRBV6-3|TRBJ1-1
CASSLLTGIDTEAFF
TGTGCCAGCAGCCTACTTACAGGGATAGACACTGAAGCTTTCTTT
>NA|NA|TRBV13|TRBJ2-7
CASSQGGRDYEQYF
TGTGCCAGCAGCCAAGGAGGGAGAGACTACGAGCAGTACTTC
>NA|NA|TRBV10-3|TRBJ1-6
CAISESGRPNSPLHF
TGTGCCATCAGTGAGTCGGGCAGGCCTAATTCACCCCTCCACTTT
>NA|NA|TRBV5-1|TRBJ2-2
CASSPPGRHQKNTGELFF
TGCGCCAGCAGCCCACCGGGACGGCATCAGAAAAACACCGGGGAGCTGTTTTTT
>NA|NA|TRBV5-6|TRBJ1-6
CASNPGRVDSPLHF
TGTGCCAGCAACCCAGGGAGGGTAGATTCACCCCTCCACTTT
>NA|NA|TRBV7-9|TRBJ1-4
CASSPAGGREEKLFF
TGTGCCAGCAGCCCAGCGGGGGGGCGAGAAGAAAAACTGTTTTTT
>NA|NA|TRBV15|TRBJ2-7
CAQFRSDEQYF
TGTGCGCAATTCAGGAGCGACGAGCAGTACTTC
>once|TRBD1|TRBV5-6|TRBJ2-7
CASSLAGQGFHEQYF
TGTGCCAGCAGCTTGGCGGGACAGGGGTTCCACGAGCAGTACTTC
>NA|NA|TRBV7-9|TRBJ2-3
CASTLGAPTDTQYF
TGTGCCAGCACCCTAGGGGCACCCACAGATACGCAGTATTTT
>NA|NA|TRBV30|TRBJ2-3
CAWRDTGTQYF
TGTGCCTGGAGGGATACAGGAACGCAGTATTTT
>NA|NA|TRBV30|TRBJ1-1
CAWSLGEGRRAFF
TGTGCCTGGAGCCTGGGGGAGGGGCGAAGAGCTTTCTTT
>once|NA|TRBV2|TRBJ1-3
CASSDHPVGLYGNTIYF
TGTGCCAGCAGCGATCACCCTGTGGGATTATACGGAAACACCATATATTTT
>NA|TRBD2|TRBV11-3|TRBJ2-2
CASSPWTSGGGGELFF
TGTGCCAGCAGCCCTTGGACTAGCGGGGGGGGCGGGGAGCTGTTTTTT
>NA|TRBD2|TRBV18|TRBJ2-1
CASSPPPGGGAREQFF
TGTGCCAGCTCCCCGCCTCCGGGCGGGGGGGCTCGGGAGCAGTTCTTC